The sequence of this T cell receptor beta chain was determined in a study of graft-versus-host responses after intestinal transplantation. This clone has just one count. The antigen is not known. Measured with immunoSEQ multiplex PCR; TCRdb has only the in-frame clones, and not every one. The sample records more than 85,000 clones, 93% being singletons. The sequencing used unstimulated CD8+ T cells sorted from spleen or lymph node cells, collected before intestinal transplant. The receptor was derived from a human donor who received an intestinal transplant.

CDR3 loop: CASSVGDSTYEQYF. CDR3 nucleotide sequence: TGTGCCAGCAGCGTAGGGGACTCGACCTACGAGCAGTACTTC. The chain uses TRBV9 and TRBJ2-7; possibly TRBD2 for D (6 bases). The V end was cut by 0 bases, the J end by 2 bases, with 9 bases between. The CDR3 extends over 14 amino acids. Germline lookup yields CDR1 SGDLS and CDR2 YYNGEE.